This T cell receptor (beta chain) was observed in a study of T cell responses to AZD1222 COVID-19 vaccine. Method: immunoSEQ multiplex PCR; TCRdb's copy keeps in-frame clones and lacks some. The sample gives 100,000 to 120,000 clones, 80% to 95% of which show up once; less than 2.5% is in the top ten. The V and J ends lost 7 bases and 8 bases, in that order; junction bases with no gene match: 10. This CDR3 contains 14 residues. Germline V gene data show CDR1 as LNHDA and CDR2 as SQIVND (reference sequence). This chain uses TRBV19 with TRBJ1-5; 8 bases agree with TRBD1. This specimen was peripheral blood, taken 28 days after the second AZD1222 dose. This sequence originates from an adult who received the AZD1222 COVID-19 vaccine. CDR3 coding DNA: TGTGCCAGTAACCTAAGACAGGACAGGGAGCCCCAGCATTTT. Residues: CASNLRQDREPQHF.